One and the same sample provided the 25 T cell receptor beta chains below, sequenced in a study of blood T cell repertoires in COVID-19. Some clones are missing from TCRdb's copy, which holds only in-frame ones; the method was immunoSEQ multiplex PCR. The table shows roughly 130,000 clones, with over 70% occurring only once. Specimen: peripheral blood. The receptors were sampled from a man between 60 and 75 years old with active or convalescent COVID-19.

The chain links TRBV6-5 to TRBJ1-1; D may be TRBD1 (5 bases). The CDR3 totals 15 residues. V lost 2 bases, J lost 2 bases, and 12 bases lay in between. Germline CDR1 MNHEY, CDR2 SVGAGI. DNA of the CDR3: TGTGCCAGCAGTTACCATCAGGGTAGAAACACTGAAGCTTTCTTT. Translated, it gives CASSYHQGRNTEAFF.

This chain uses TRBV6-5 with TRBJ1-3; D might be TRBD1 (5 bases). CDR1 is MNHEY, CDR2 SVGAGI, per germline. There are 13 residues in the CDR3. Trimming pared 2 bases from V and 3 bases from J, leaving 5 bases between. The CDR3 DNA is TGTGCCAGCAGTTACGACAGTGGAAACACCATATATTTT. This codes for CASSYDSGNTIYF.

The gene calls are TRBV11-2 and TRBJ2-1, with 9 bases matching TRBD2. The germline V gene encodes CDR1 SGHAT and CDR2 FQNNGV. V was clipped by 5 bases and J by 8 bases; unmatched bases: 10. The CDR3 consists of 15 residues. The CDR3 sequence is CASSHTKREVHEQFF. The DNA of the CDR3 is TGTGCCAGCAGCCATACTAAGCGGGAGGTCCATGAGCAGTTCTTC.

The chain carries TRBV7-8 and TRBJ1-1; D is possibly TRBD1 (6 bases). The length of the CDR3 is 14 residues. Germline V gives CDR1 SGHVS, CDR2 FQNEAQ. V lost 6 bases to trimming and J lost 1 base, with 12 bases between them. In nucleotides, the CDR3 is TGTGCCAGCAGTTCTTCCAGGGGGAACACTGAAGCTTTCTTT. Amino acids: CASSSSRGNTEAFF.

The chain combines TRBV7-6 with TRBJ2-1, with D maybe TRBD2 (6 bases). Deletions cut 5 bases from V and 9 bases from J, with 23 bases between. Germline V gene sequence: CDR1 SGHVS, CDR2 FNYEAQ. The CDR3 loop spans 16 amino acids. In nucleotides, the CDR3 is TGTGCCAGCAGCCGGGCCGGTGAATATGGAGGGACTGAGCAGTTCTTC. Translated, it gives CASSRAGEYGGTEQFF.

The chain uses TRBV2 and TRBJ2-7; 10 positions match TRBD2. This CDR3 has 14 residues. The J segment lost 0 bases and the V segment lost 4 bases, leaving 0 bases of the junction unmatched. The germline V gene has CDR1 SNHLY and CDR2 FYNNEI. The DNA of the CDR3 is TGTGCCAGCAGTGGACTAGCGGGCTCCTACGAGCAGTACTTC. This sequence encodes CASSGLAGSYEQYF.

The chain recombines TRBV15 with TRBJ1-5; no firm D call. This CDR3 has 17 residues. V was trimmed by 0 bases and J by 7 bases, leaving 19 bases between them. The germline gives CDR1 LNHNV, CDR2 YYDKDF (reference sequence). Here the CDR3 DNA reads TGTGCCACCAGCAGAGATGGACTTTTAGGACGTGACCAGCCCCAGCATTTT. Its protein is CATSRDGLLGRDQPQHF. The variable domain in full, with the rest retrieved from reference TRBV15 and TRBJ1-5, is DAMVIQNPRYQVTQFGKPVTLSCSQTLNHNVMYWYQQKSSQAPKLLFHYYDKDFNNEADTPDNFQSRRPNTSFCFLDIRSPGLGDTAMYLCATSRDGLLGRDQPQHFGDGTRLSIL.

J is TRBJ2-7 and V is TRBV28; 8 positions match TRBD2. The V segment lost 7 bases and the J segment 0 bases; nucleotides outside the gene matches: 20. Germline V lookup: CDR1 MDHEN, CDR2 SYDVKM. The CDR3 extends over 19 amino acids. The CDR3 nucleotides read TGTGCCAGCATCCCAACACTTCTCTATCGCGGGAGGCACTCCTACGAGCAGTACTTC. Encoded protein: CASIPTLLYRGRHSYEQYF.

This clone was seen a handful of times. V usage is TRBV6-2 or TRBV6-3 and J usage is TRBJ1-2, with TRBD1 matching 7 bases. CDR3 length: 14 residues. Trimming at V came to 3 bases and at J to 4 bases, leaving 5 bases not matched to a gene. Germline V CDR1 and CDR2: MNHEY, SVGEGT. CDR3: CASSYGTEVYGYTF. The CDR3 nucleotides read TGTGCCAGCAGTTATGGGACAGAAGTCTATGGCTACACCTTC.

The rearrangement joins TRBV9 to TRBJ2-7; possible D gene TRBD1, 5 bases. Germline CDR1 SGDLS, CDR2 YYNGEE. The CDR3 extends over 14 amino acids. Trimming cost V 4 bases and J 5 bases, with 16 bases left between them. The CDR3 protein is CASSPIHRFDEQYF. The CDR3 nucleotides are TGTGCCAGCAGCCCAATCCACAGGTTCGACGAGCAGTACTTC.

This clone came up once. This chain connects TRBV6-5 to TRBJ2-7; 8 bases line up with TRBD1. Unmatched junction bases numbered 4, after V lost 8 bases and J lost 4 bases. Germline V lookup: CDR1 MNHEY, CDR2 SVGAGI. This CDR3 is built from 12 residues. The CDR3 sequence: CASGTGGYEQYF. The CDR3, as DNA: TGTGCCAGCGGGACAGGAGGATACGAGCAGTACTTC.

V gene TRBV11-2 combines with J gene TRBJ1-4, with 7 bases identical to TRBD1. After removal of 5 bases from V and 6 bases from J, the junction contained 9 bases not matched to a gene. The germline CDR1 and CDR2 sequences are SGHAT and FQNNGV. CDR3 length: 15 residues. The chain's CDR3 is CASSPNRGSYEKLFF. As DNA, the CDR3 is TGTGCCAGCAGCCCCAACAGGGGTAGTTATGAAAAACTGTTTTTT.

The chain recombines TRBV2 with TRBJ1-1; 7 bases map to TRBD1. The length of the CDR3 is 15 residues. From germline, CDR1 is SNHLY and CDR2 FYNNEI. The ends lost 6 bases at V and 2 bases at J; junction bases unmatched: 9. The DNA of the CDR3 is TGTGCCAGCAGAAGCCGGGACAGCGCTAACACTGAAGCTTTCTTT. This encodes CASRSRDSANTEAFF.

The chain employs TRBV5-4 and TRBJ1-2; the D gene is possibly TRBD1 (6 bases). The CDR3 length is 15 residues. Trimming removed 0 bases from V and 4 bases from J, with 13 bases in between. Germline-derived CDR1 and CDR2 are SGHNT and YYREEE (reference sequence). CDR3 sequence: CASSLAMGQAYGYTF. The CDR3 DNA is TGTGCCAGCAGCTTGGCCATGGGACAAGCCTATGGCTACACCTTC. The full variable domain, completed using reference TRBV5-4 and TRBJ1-2, is ETGVTQSPTHLIKTRGQQVTLRCSSQSGHNTVSWYQQALGQGPQFIFQYYREEENGRGNFPPRFSGLQFPNYSSELNVNALELDDSALYLCASSLAMGQAYGYTFGSGTRLTVV.

The CDR3, as DNA: TGCGCCAGCAGCGCCCCCCGACTAGCGGGAGCGCAGTATTTT. Protein sequence: CASSAPRLAGAQYF. V gene TRBV5-1 combines with J gene TRBJ2-3, with 12 bases fitting TRBD2. CDR3 length equals 14 residues. Germline loops: CDR1 SGHRS, CDR2 YFSETQ. J gave up 10 bases and V 4 bases, and 7 bases lay outside the gene matches.

The chain carries TRBV19 and TRBJ2-1; 9 nucleotides match TRBD1. Germline V gene lookup returns CDR1 LNHDA and CDR2 SQIVND (reference sequence). The CDR3 covers 16 residues. The junction had 5 bases not matched to a gene; V was cut back by 4 bases and J by 1 base. In nucleotides, the CDR3 is TGTGCCAGTAGTACCCTCGGGACAGGGTCCTACAATGAGCAGTTCTTC. Translating it yields CASSTLGTGSYNEQFF.

The rearrangement uses TRBV19 and TRBJ2-1; 9 bases fit TRBD2. The CDR3 has 14 amino acids. J gave up 10 bases and V 4 bases, and 8 bases lay outside the gene matches. Germline lookup yields CDR1 LNHDA and CDR2 SQIVND (reference sequence). The CDR3 is CASSTSGAGGEQFF. The CDR3 DNA is TGTGCCAGTAGTACTAGCGGGGCGGGAGGGGAGCAGTTCTTC. The full variable domain, its missing parts supplied by reference TRBV19 and TRBJ2-1, is DGGITQSPKYLFRKEGQNVTLSCEQNLNHDAMYWYRQDPGQGLRLIYYSQIVNDFQKGDIAEGYSVSREKKESFPLTVTSAQKNPTAFYLCASSTSGAGGEQFFGPGTRLTVL.

The CDR3 nucleotides are TGTGCCAGCAGCCAAGACGACGGACTATATCAGCCCCAGCATTTT. Translating gives CASSQDDGLYQPQHF. The rearrangement uses TRBV3-1 (or the pseudogene TRBV3-2) and TRBJ1-5; D not resolved. Germline CDR1 and CDR2: LGHDT and YNNKEL (reference sequence). Trimming shortened V by 0 bases and J by 5 bases, and 11 bases separated the two germline ends. CDR3 length: 15 amino acids.

This rearrangement joins TRBV14 to TRBJ2-7; D unresolved. The length of the CDR3 is 15 residues. The V gene lost 1 base and the J gene lost 3 bases, with 13 bases spanning the gap. Germline CDR1 reads SGHDN; CDR2 reads FVKESK. The CDR3, as DNA: TGTGCCAGCAGCCAAGTGACGAACCACTACTACGAGCAGTACTTC. It is translated as CASSQVTNHYYEQYF.

The chain links TRBV28 to TRBJ1-5, with 12 bases identical to TRBD1. V shed 8 bases, J shed 5 bases, and the junction held 7 bases outside the gene matches. The CDR3 spans 15 residues. Germline loops: CDR1 MDHEN, CDR2 SYDVKM. CDR3 sequence reads: CASGTGTGGYQPQHF. The CDR3 DNA is TGTGCCAGCGGCACCGGGACAGGGGGCTATCAGCCCCAGCATTTT.

This clone was counted once. DNA for the CDR3: TGCGCCAGCAGCTATATAATCGGGTCGCGCCAAGAGACCCAGTACTTC. Residues: CASSYIIGSRQETQYF. The chain couples TRBV5-1 to TRBJ2-5; D remains ambiguous. The V gene's germline CDR1 is SGHRS and CDR2 YFSETQ. This CDR3 has 16 amino acids. Trimming took off 3 bases at V and 1 base at J, with 16 bases between the two ends.

The gene calls are TRBV27 and TRBJ1-1, with D perhaps matching TRBD1 (5 bases). This CDR3 region has 13 residues. Looked up from germline, CDR1 is MNHEY and CDR2 is SMNVEV (reference sequence). The V gene lost 5 bases and the J gene lost 5 bases, with 12 bases spanning the gap. CDR3 DNA sequence: TGTGCCAGCAGTCCAGGGCGAGCAACTGAAGCTTTCTTT. Its translation is CASSPGRATEAFF.

The rearrangement uses TRBV6-5 and TRBJ1-6, with D unresolved. Per germline, CDR1 MNHEY and CDR2 SVGAGI. This CDR3 comprises 16 residues. Trimming removed 4 bases at V and 0 bases at J, with 10 bases between. DNA of the CDR3: TGTGCCAGCAGTTTATCCCTGAGCTCCTATAATTCACCCCTCCACTTT. Amino acids: CASSLSLSSYNSPLHF.

The rearrangement joins TRBV6-1 to TRBJ2-7; 8 bases fit TRBD1. CDR1 MNHNS and CDR2 SASEGT come from the germline V gene. The ends lost 2 bases at V and 4 bases at J; junction bases unmatched: 7. This CDR3 has 15 amino acids. In DNA form, the CDR3 reads TGTGCCAGCAGTGAATTCACAGGGGGTAGGTACGAGCAGTACTTC. Its protein product is CASSEFTGGRYEQYF.

The chain employs TRBV6-1 and TRBJ2-3, with 8 bases aligning to TRBD2. Germline V gene data show CDR1 as MNHNS and CDR2 as SASEGT. This CDR3 comprises 15 residues. Unmatched junction bases numbered 3, after V lost 0 bases and J lost 4 bases. As DNA, the CDR3 is TGTGCCAGCAGTGAAGCCAGCGGGAGACCAGATACGCAGTATTTT. Its translation is CASSEASGRPDTQYF.